This T cell receptor (beta chain) comes out of a study of T cell responses to AZD1222 COVID-19 vaccine. The data were produced by immunoSEQ multiplex PCR, yet TCRdb's version contains in-frame clones alone and is incomplete. The table lists 150,000 or so clones, around 93% of them singletons. The germline CDR1 and CDR2 sequences are MNHEY and SVGEGT. The J segment lost 0 bases and the V segment lost 5 bases, leaving 6 bases of the junction unmatched. CDR3 length equals 15 residues. V and J are TRBV6-2 or TRBV6-3 and TRBJ2-7; 8 nucleotides match TRBD1. The sample in question was peripheral blood, obtained on day 0 of AZD1222 vaccination. This receptor was identified in an adult in good health. The CDR3 loop reads CASSETGDGSYEQYF. The CDR3 DNA reads TGTGCCAGCAGTGAGACAGGGGATGGCTCCTACGAGCAGTACTTC.